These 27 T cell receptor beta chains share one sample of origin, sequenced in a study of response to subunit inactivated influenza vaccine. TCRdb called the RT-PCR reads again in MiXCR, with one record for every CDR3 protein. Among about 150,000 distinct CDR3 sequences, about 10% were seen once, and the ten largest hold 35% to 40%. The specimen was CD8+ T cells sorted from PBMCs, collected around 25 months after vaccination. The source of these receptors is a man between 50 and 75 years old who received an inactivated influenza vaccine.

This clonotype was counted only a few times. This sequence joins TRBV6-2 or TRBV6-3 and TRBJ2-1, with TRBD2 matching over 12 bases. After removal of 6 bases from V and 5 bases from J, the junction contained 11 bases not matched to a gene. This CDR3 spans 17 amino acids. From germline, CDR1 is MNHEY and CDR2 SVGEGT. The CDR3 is CASSRSTSGGPNNEQFF. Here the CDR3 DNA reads TGTGCCAGCAGCCGCTCGACTAGCGGGGGACCTAACAATGAGCAGTTCTTC.

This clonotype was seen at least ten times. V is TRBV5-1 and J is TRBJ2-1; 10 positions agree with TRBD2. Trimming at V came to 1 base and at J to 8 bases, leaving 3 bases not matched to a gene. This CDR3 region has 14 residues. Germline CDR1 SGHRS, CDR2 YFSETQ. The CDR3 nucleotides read TGCGCCAGCAGCTTGACTAGCGGGGTCGATGAGCAGTTCTTC. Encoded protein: CASSLTSGVDEQFF.

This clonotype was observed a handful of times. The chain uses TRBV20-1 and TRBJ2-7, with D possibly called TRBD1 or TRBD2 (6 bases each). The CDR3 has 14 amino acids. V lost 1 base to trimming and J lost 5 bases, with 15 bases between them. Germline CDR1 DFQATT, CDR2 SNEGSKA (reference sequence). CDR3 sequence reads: CSARGGASVHEQYF. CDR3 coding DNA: TGCAGTGCTAGAGGGGGGGCTAGCGTCCACGAGCAGTACTTC.

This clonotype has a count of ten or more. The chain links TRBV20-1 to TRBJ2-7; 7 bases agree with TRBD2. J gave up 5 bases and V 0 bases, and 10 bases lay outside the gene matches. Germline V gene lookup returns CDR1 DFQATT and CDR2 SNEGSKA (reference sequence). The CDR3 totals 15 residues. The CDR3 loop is CSARDLGRELHEQYF. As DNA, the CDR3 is TGCAGTGCTAGAGATCTAGGGCGGGAGCTCCACGAGCAGTACTTC.

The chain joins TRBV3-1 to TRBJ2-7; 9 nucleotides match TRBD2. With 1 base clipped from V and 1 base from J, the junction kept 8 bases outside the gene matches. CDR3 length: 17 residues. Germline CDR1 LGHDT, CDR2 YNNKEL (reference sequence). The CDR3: CASSQVFPSGDSYEQYF. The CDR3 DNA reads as TGTGCCAGCAGCCAAGTCTTCCCTAGCGGGGATTCCTACGAGCAGTACTTC.

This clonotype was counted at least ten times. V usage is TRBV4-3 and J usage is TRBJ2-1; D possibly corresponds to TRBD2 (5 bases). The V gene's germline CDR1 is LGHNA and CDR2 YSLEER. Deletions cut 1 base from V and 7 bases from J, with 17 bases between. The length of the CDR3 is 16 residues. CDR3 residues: CASSQGTRIHTNEQFF. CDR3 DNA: TGCGCCAGCAGCCAAGGTACTAGGATTCATACAAATGAGCAGTTCTTC.

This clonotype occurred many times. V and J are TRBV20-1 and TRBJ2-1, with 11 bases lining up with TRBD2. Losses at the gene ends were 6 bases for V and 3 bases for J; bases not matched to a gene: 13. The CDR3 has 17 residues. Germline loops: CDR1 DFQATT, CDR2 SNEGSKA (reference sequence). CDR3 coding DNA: TGCAGTGCCAAGGGACTAGCGGTTGGTTCGGGCTACAATGAGCAGTTCTTC. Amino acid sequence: CSAKGLAVGSGYNEQFF.

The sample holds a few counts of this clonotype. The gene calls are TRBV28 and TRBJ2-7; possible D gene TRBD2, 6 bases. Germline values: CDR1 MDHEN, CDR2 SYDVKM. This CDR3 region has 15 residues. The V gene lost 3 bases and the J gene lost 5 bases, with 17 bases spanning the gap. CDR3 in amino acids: CASSLGSSGANEQYF. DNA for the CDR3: TGTGCCAGCAGTTTGGGCAGCTCGGGAGCGAACGAGCAGTACTTC.

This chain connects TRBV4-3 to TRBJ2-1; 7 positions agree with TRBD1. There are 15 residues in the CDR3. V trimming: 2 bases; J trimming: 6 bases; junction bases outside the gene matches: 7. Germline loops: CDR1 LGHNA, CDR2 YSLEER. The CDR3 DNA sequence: TGCGCCAGCAGCCAATTTCTAGCAGGGGGCAATGAGCAGTTCTTC. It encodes CASSQFLAGGNEQFF.

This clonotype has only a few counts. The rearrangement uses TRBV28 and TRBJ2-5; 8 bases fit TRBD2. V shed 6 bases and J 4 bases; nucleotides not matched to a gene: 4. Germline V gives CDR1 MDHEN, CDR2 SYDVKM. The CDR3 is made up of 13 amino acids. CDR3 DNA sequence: TGTGCCAGCAGGGTCCGGGGGGGAGAGACCCAGTACTTC. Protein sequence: CASRVRGGETQYF.

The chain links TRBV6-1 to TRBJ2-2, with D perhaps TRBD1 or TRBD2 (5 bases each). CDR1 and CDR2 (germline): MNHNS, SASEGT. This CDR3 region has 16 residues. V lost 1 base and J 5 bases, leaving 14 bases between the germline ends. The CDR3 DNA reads TGTGCCAGCAGTGAAGGGGTGGGGGTTTGGACCGGGGAGCTGTTTTTT. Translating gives CASSEGVGVWTGELFF.

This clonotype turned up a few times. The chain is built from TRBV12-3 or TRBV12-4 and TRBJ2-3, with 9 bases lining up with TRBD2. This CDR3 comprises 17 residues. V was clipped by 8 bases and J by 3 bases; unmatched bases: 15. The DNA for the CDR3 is TGTGCCAGCGGAACCGAAACGGGACTAGCCTCTACAGATACGCAGTATTTT. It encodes CASGTETGLASTDTQYF.

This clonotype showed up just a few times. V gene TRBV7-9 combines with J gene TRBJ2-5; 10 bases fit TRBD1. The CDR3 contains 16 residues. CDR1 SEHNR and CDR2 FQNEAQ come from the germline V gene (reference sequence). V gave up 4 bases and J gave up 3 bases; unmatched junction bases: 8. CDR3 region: CASSSRQGATEETQYF. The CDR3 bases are TGTGCCAGCAGCTCCCGACAGGGGGCGACGGAAGAGACCCAGTACTTC.

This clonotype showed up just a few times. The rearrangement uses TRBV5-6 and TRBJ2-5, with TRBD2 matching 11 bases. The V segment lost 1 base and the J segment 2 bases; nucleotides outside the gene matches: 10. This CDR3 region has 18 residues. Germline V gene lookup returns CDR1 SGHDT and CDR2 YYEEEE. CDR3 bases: TGTGCCAGCAGCTTGCTTTTTAGCGGGGGGGCATCACAAGAGACCCAGTACTTC. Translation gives CASSLLFSGGASQETQYF.

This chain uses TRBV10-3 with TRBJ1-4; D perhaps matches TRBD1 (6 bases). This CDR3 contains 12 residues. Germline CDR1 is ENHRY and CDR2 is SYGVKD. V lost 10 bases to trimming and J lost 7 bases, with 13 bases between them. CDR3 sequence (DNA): TGTGCCACCTTCGGGGGGCCTGAAAAACTGTTTTTT. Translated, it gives CATFGGPEKLFF.

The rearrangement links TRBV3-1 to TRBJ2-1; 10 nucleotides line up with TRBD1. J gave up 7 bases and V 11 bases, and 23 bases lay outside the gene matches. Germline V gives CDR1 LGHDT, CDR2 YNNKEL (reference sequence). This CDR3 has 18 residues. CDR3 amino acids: CACCKEVPGTGVVNEQFF. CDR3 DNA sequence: TGTGCCTGCTGCAAGGAGGTCCCCGGGACAGGGGTGGTTAATGAGCAGTTCTTC.

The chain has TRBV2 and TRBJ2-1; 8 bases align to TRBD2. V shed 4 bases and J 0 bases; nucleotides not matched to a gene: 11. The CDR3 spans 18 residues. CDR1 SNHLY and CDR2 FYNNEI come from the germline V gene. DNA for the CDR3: TGTGCCAGCAGTGGGATTTATGGCGGGAGGAGCTCCTACAATGAGCAGTTCTTC. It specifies CASSGIYGGRSSYNEQFF.

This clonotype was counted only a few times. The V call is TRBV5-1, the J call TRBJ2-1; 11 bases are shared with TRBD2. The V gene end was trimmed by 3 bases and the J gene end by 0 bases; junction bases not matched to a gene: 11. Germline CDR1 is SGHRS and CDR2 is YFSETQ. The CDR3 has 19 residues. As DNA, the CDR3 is TGCGCCAGCAGCTCGCCCGGGACTAGCGGCCCGAGCTCCTACAATGAGCAGTTCTTC. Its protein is CASSSPGTSGPSSYNEQFF. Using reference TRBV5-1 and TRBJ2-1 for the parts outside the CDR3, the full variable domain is KAGVTQTPRYLIKTRGQQVTLSCSPISGHRSVSWYQQTPGQGLQFLFEYFSETQRNKGNFPGRFSGRQFSNSRSEMNVSTLELGDSALYLCASSSPGTSGPSSYNEQFFGPGTRLTVL.

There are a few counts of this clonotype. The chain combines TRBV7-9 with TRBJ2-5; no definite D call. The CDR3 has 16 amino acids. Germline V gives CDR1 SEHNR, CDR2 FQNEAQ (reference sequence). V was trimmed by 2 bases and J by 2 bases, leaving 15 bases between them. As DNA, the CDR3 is TGTGCCAGCAGCTTAATCGCAGCTGGGCAGCAAGAGACCCAGTACTTC. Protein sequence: CASSLIAAGQQETQYF.

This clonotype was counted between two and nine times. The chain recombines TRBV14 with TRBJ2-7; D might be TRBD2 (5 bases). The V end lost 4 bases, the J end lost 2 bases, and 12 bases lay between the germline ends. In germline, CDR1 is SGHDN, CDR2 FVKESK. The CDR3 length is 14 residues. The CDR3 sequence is CASSPGRETYEQYF. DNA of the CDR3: TGTGCCAGCAGCCCAGGACGGGAAACCTACGAGCAGTACTTC.

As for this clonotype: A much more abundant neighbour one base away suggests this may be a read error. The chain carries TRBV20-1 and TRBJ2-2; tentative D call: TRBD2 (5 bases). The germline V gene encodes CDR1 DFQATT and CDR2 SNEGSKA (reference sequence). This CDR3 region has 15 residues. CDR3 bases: TGCAGTGCCACCCATCCCCACAAGAACACCGGGGAGCTGCTTTTT. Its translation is CSATHPHKNTGELLF.

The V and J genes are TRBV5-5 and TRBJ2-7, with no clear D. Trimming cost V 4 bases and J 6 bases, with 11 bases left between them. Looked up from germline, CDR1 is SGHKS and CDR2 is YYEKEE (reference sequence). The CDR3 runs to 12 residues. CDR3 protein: CASSRATGEQYF. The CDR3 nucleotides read TGTGCCAGCAGCAGGGCCACGGGCGAGCAGTACTTC.

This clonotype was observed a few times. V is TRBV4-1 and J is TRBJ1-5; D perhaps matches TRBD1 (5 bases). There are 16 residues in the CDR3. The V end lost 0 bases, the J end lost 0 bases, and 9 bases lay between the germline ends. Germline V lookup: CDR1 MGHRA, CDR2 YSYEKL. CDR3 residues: CASSQEPGLSNQPQHF. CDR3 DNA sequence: TGCGCCAGCAGCCAAGAACCGGGACTTAGCAATCAGCCCCAGCATTTT.

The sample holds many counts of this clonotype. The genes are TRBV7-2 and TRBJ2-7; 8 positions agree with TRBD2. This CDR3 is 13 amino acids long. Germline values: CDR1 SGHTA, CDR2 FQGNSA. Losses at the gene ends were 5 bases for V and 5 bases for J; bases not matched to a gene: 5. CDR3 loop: CASSLTSVHEQYF. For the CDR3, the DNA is TGTGCCAGCAGCCTGACTAGCGTCCACGAGCAGTACTTC. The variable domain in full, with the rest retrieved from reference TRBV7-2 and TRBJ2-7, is GAGVSQSPSNKVTEKGKDVELRCDPISGHTALYWYRQSLGQGLEFLIYFQGNSAPDKSGLPSDRFSAERTGGSVSTLTIQRTQQEDSAVYLCASSLTSVHEQYFGPGTRLTVT.

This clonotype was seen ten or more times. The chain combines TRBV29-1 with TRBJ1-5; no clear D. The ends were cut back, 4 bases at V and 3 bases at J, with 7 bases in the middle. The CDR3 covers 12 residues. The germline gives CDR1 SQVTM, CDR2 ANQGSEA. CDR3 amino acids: CSVGQSNQPQHF. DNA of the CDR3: TGCAGCGTTGGCCAGTCCAATCAGCCCCAGCATTTT.

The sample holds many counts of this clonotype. The CDR3 loop is CASSLGLLRGLYNEQFF. CDR3 in DNA: TGCGCCAGCAGCCTCGGGCTTTTAAGGGGGCTTTACAATGAGCAGTTCTTC. V and J are TRBV4-1 and TRBJ2-1; 7 bases fit TRBD1. CDR3 length: 17 amino acids. The V gene end was trimmed by 4 bases and the J gene end by 4 bases; junction bases not matched to a gene: 13. CDR1 MGHRA and CDR2 YSYEKL come from the germline V gene.

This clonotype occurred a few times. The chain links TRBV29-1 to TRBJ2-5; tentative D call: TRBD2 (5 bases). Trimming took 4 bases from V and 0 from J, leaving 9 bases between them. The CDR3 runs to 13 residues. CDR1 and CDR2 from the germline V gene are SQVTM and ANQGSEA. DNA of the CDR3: TGCAGCGTTGTGAGGGTGTACCAAGAGACCCAGTACTTC. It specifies CSVVRVYQETQYF.